A selection of T cell receptor beta chains follows, all from one sample in a study of blood T cell repertoires in COVID-19. Data came from immunoSEQ multiplex PCR; TCRdb stores just in-frame clones and leaves some out. The sample has more than 25,000 clones, less than 95% seen once. Sequencing used peripheral blood. Every receptor here comes from a man between 65 and 85 years old with active or convalescent COVID-19. The CDR3 runs from the conserved cysteine through the conserved F or W. D genes are given only for firm matches. A row's size may be missing; if present it is once, few, many or a size class.

few	TRBV7-8	TRBJ1-5	.	CASSWGSRLQQPQHF	TGTGCCAGCAGCTGGGGCTCAAGGTTACAGCAGCCCCAGCATTTT
.	TRBV5-6	TRBJ1-1	.	CASSSRRWGTEAFF	TGTGCCAGCAGCTCTCGGAGGTGGGGCACTGAAGCTTTCTTT
.	TRBV6-5	TRBJ1-4	.	CASSSATGYEGKLFF	TGTGCCAGCAGTTCCGCTACAGGGTACGAAGGGAAACTGTTTTTT
.	TRBV9	TRBJ2-3	TRBD1	CASSRGLWDTQYF	TGTGCCAGCAGCAGGGGGCTCTGGGATACGCAGTATTTT
.	TRBV20-1	TRBJ1-5	.	CSASERNQPQHF	TGCAGTGCTAGTGAGCGGAATCAGCCCCAGCATTTT
.	TRBV19	TRBJ1-5	TRBD1	CASSVDRPYSNQPQHF	TGTGCCAGTAGTGTGGACAGGCCCTATAGCAATCAGCCCCAGCATTTT
.	TRBV7-9	TRBJ1-1	.	CASSLTEYTEAFF	TGTGCCAGCAGCCTGACAGAGTACACTGAAGCTTTCTTT
.	TRBV20-1	TRBJ2-7	.	CSARAGFEQYF	TGCAGTGCTAGAGCGGGATTCGAGCAGTACTTC
.	TRBV4-2	TRBJ2-7	.	CASSQENSYEQYF	TGTGCCAGCAGCCAAGAAAACAGCTACGAGCAGTACTTC
.	TRBV7-2	TRBJ2-7	.	CASSPRRVSAYEQYF	TGTGCCAGCAGCCCCCGCAGGGTATCCGCCTACGAGCAGTACTTC
once	TRBV6-5	TRBJ2-1	.	CASSYGGPSSYNEQFF	TGTGCCAGCAGTTACGGGGGCCCGAGCTCCTACAATGAGCAGTTCTTC
.	TRBV2	TRBJ1-5	TRBD1	CASRQGTSNQPQHF	TGTGCCAGCCGACAGGGGACCAGCAATCAGCCCCAGCATTTT
once	TRBV18	TRBJ1-1	.	CASSTQGRGRSTEAFF	TGTGCCAGCTCAACCCAAGGACGGGGAAGGAGTACTGAAGCTTTCTTT
.	TRBV7-2	TRBJ2-7	.	CASSLVGNSYEQYF	TGTGCCAGCAGCTTAGTGGGCAACTCCTACGAGCAGTACTTC
.	TRBV9	TRBJ1-2	.	CASSARVRSGYTF	TGTGCCAGCAGCGCCAGGGTAAGGTCCGGCTACACCTTC
.	TRBV12-5	TRBJ1-1	.	CASGPYPGPMNTEAFF	TGTGCTAGTGGTCCGTACCCAGGGCCTATGAACACTGAAGCTTTCTTT
.	TRBV11-2	TRBJ1-1	TRBD1	CASSPLDRAYEAFF	TGTGCCAGCAGCCCCCTTGACAGGGCCTATGAAGCTTTCTTT
.	TRBV6-5	TRBJ1-1	TRBD1	CASSYTGGRSTEAFF	TGTGCCAGCAGTTACACAGGGGGCCGATCGACTGAAGCTTTCTTT
once	TRBV5-1	TRBJ2-6	.	CASSFGGSTGANVLTF	TGCGCCAGCAGCTTCGGTGGGAGTACTGGGGCCAACGTCCTGACTTTC
.	TRBV11-2	TRBJ1-4	.	CASSLGLWGRENEKLFF	TGTGCCAGCAGCTTAGGGTTATGGGGCAGGGAAAATGAAAAACTGTTTTTT
.	TRBV2	TRBJ1-2	.	CASSGTRLNYGYTF	TGTGCCAGCAGTGGGACAAGGCTAAACTATGGCTACACCTTC
.	TRBV6-1	TRBJ2-7	.	CASSERHNYEQYF	TGTGCCAGCAGTGAACGCCACAACTACGAGCAGTACTTC
.	TRBV6-5	TRBJ2-3	TRBD1	CASKVTGGTDTQYF	TGTGCCAGCAAGGTGACAGGGGGCACAGATACGCAGTATTTT
.	TRBV29-1	TRBJ1-1	.	CSVRKGQNTEAFF	TGCAGCGTCCGAAAGGGACAGAACACTGAAGCTTTCTTT
.	TRBV28	TRBJ1-2	TRBD1	CASSLIGQGNYGYTF	TGTGCCAGCAGTTTGATCGGACAGGGAAACTATGGCTACACCTTC
once	TRBV7-2	TRBJ1-6	.	CASSLLRASPLHF	TGTGCCAGCAGCTTACTCAGGGCTTCACCCCTCCACTTT
.	TRBV2	TRBJ1-1	.	CASSTNMNTEAFF	TGTGCCAGCAGTACTAACATGAACACTGAAGCTTTCTTT
.	TRBV18	TRBJ1-5	.	CASSRQDNQPQHF	TGTGCCAGCTCGCGACAGGACAATCAGCCCCAGCATTTT
.	TRBV24-1	TRBJ1-4	.	CATSPATNEKLFF	TGTGCCACCAGTCCTGCAACTAATGAAAAACTGTTTTTT
.	TRBV7-6	TRBJ2-3	.	CASSLSRDTQYF	TGTGCCAGCAGCTTATCCAGAGATACGCAGTATTTT
.	TRBV12-3/TRBV12-4	TRBJ1-1	.	CAGSRMGATEAFF	TGTGCCGGGTCGAGGATGGGGGCGACTGAAGCTTTCTTT
.	TRBV10-3	TRBJ1-4	.	CAISEGRGSGKLFF	TGTGCCATCAGCGAAGGGAGAGGTTCGGGAAAACTGTTTTTT
once	TRBV7-2	TRBJ2-7	TRBD1	CASSLGPGQGLYEQYF	TGTGCCAGCAGCTTAGGACCGGGACAGGGCCTATACGAGCAGTACTTC
.	TRBV9	TRBJ2-1	.	CASSVGRTEGRYNEQFF	TGTGCCAGCAGCGTCGGTAGGACAGAGGGTCGCTACAATGAGCAGTTCTTC
.	TRBV29-1	TRBJ1-1	TRBD1	CSSRTGGGTEAFF	TGCAGCTCTCGGACAGGGGGTGGCACTGAAGCTTTCTTT
few	TRBV5-6	TRBJ2-5	TRBD2	CASSWREMQYF	TGTGCCAGCAGCTGGCGGGAGATGCAGTACTTC
.	TRBV5-1	TRBJ1-1	TRBD1	CASSPFTGGFAEAFF	TGCGCCAGCAGCCCTTTCACAGGGGGCTTCGCTGAAGCTTTCTTT
.	TRBV7-8	TRBJ2-1	TRBD2	CASSQGGREGEQFF	TGTGCCAGCAGCCAAGGCGGACGGGAGGGTGAGCAGTTCTTC
.	TRBV27	TRBJ1-6	.	CASSLGGGGNNSPLHF	TGTGCCAGCAGTTTGGGTGGGGGGGGTAATAATTCACCCCTCCACTTT
.	TRBV11-1	TRBJ2-7	.	CASSRNRVYYEQYF	TGTGCCAGCAGCCGAAACAGGGTATACTACGAGCAGTACTTC
.	TRBV27	TRBJ1-1	.	CASSLRAANTEAFF	TGTGCCAGCAGTTTGCGGGCGGCGAACACTGAAGCTTTCTTT
.	TRBV19	TRBJ1-5	.	CASSTAGGKPQHF	TGTGCCAGTAGTACCGCGGGGGGGAAGCCCCAGCATTTT
.	TRBV5-1	TRBJ2-5	.	CASSVQEETQYF	TGCGCCAGCAGTGTCCAGGAAGAGACCCAGTACTTC
.	TRBV5-1	TRBJ2-1	.	CASSLGRHGDEQFF	TGCGCCAGCAGCTTGGGGCGGCACGGGGATGAGCAGTTCTTC
.	TRBV5-1	TRBJ1-1	TRBD1	CASSSTVGGGNTEAFF	TGCGCCAGCAGCTCTACCGTAGGGGGCGGGAACACTGAAGCTTTCTTT
.	TRBV27	TRBJ2-5	.	CASSMTWQAQETQYF	TGTGCCAGCAGTATGACGTGGCAGGCCCAAGAGACCCAGTACTTC
.	TRBV30	TRBJ1-2	TRBD1	CAWRDRGGTYGYTF	TGTGCCTGGAGAGACAGGGGAGGAACCTATGGCTACACCTTC
.	TRBV5-1	TRBJ1-5	TRBD1	CASSLGDRVDQPQHF	TGCGCCAGCAGCTTAGGGGACAGGGTTGATCAGCCCCAGCATTTT
.	TRBV7-2	TRBJ2-1	.	CASSLEYFGGPDNEQFF	TGTGCCAGCAGCTTAGAATATTTTGGGGGCCCGGACAATGAGCAGTTCTTC
.	TRBV15	TRBJ1-1	.	CATSLYGTPETINTEAFF	TGTGCCACCAGCTTATACGGGACACCTGAAACGATTAACACTGAAGCTTTCTTT
.	TRBV6-6	TRBJ1-1	TRBD1	CASSITGANTEAFF	TGTGCCAGCAGTATAACAGGGGCGAACACTGAAGCTTTCTTT